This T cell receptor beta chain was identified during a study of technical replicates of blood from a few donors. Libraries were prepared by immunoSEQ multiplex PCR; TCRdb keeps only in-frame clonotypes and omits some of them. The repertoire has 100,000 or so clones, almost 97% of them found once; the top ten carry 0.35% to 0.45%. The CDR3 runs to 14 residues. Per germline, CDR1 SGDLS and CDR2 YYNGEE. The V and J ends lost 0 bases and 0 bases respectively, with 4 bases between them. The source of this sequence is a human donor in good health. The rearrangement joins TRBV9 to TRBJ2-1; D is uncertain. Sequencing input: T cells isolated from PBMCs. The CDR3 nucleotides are TGTGCCAGCAGCGTAGCGAGCTCCTACAATGAGCAGTTCTTC. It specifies CASSVASSYNEQFF.